This T cell receptor (beta chain) is drawn from a study of cytomegalovirus exposure and HLA in healthy donors (dated by TCRdb to the late 2010s). Looking at the study overall: According to an earlier analysis of 587 of the donors, about 170 million T cells yielded 90 million to 140 million unique TCR beta sequences and less than 300 Gb of sequence data. An early release that covered some 640 HLA-typed donors contained approximately 320 gigabases of sequencing data and tens of millions of unique TCR sequences. Among the approximately 420 genotyped donors, about 83% belonged to the genetic ancestry cluster associated with self-reported Caucasian donors. The study was designed to test whether signatures of past pathogen exposure could be identified by cataloging public T cell receptors. Using immunosequencing, the study profiled T cell repertoires from about 650 subjects and related those repertoires to cytomegalovirus serostatus. A separate validation cohort of roughly 120 different subjects was used in addition to the approximately 670-subject first cohort. High-throughput TCR immunosequencing, statistical association of individual TCRs with disease status, and machine learning were combined to predict cytomegalovirus infection status. To study patterns of TCR occurrence, a later analysis re-analyzed previously published TCR beta repertoires from several hundred donors and added high-resolution HLA genotyping. In the later analysis, no new phenotypic data were used to find candidate immune exposures; instead, reliance was placed on TCR beta sequences and their occurrence across donors. To decide whether each TCR beta V gene segment behaved as functional or pseudogenic, an earlier analysis of approximately 590 of the donors relied on high-throughput TCR beta sequencing. Donor age, sex, ethnicity and CMV serostatus were compiled alongside the repertoire data. In a later genetic analysis, genome-wide SNP genotypes for about 55% of the roughly 700 donors were used, and that subset was treated as a discovery cohort. Every repertoire in the discovery cohort had been generated on one and the same sequencing platform. Both class I and class II loci were covered by HLA typing, at four-digit resolution. Typing coverage differed by locus: A, B, C, DRB1 and DQB1 were typed in roughly 629-630 donors, DQA1 in 522, DPA1 in around 580, and DPB1 in 450 to 490. Several DR-DQ haplotypes were treated as single units for association and clustering because of strong linkage in the cohort. On average, 235,054 unique TCR beta nucleotide sequences were sequenced per donor among 398 genotyped donors of the cohort, with around 19% of those sequences being non-productive.

The library was built by means of the immunoSEQ multiplex PCR assay. For the multiplex PCR, a mixture combining 60 forward primers for TCR Vbeta segments and 13 reverse primers for TCR Jbeta segments was used. A multiplex PCR assay on genomic DNA amplified the CDR3 region of rearranged TCR beta genes. On the Illumina HiSeq System, the amplified TCR beta libraries were sequenced as 87-base-pair reads. Per the authors' processing: Across the roughly 600 repertoires, a later analysis counted around 80 million unique TCR beta chains, approximately 10 million of which were shared by at least two donors. Raw reads were error-corrected and collapsed into unique sequences by a nearest-neighbor algorithm in which closely related sequences were merged to remove PCR and sequencing errors. V, D and J gene segments were assigned by aligning CDR3 sequences to IMGT reference sequences. For a sequence to be retained, a match of at least six nucleotides was required to both a V gene segment and a J gene segment. Rearrangements were classified as productive when the CDR3 lacked stop codons and remained in frame with V and J, and all other rearrangements were classified as non-productive. Following IMGT convention, CDR3 was defined as the stretch from the second conserved V-encoded cysteine up to the conserved J-encoded phenylalanine. The earlier analysis of some 600 of the donors excluded sequences that lacked an unambiguous match to a single V gene segment. In an earlier analysis of several hundred of the donors, V segments were called functional above 56.7% productive rearrangements and were called segregating when the between-donor standard deviation exceeded 5%. A statistical classification framework was developed to diagnose cytomegalovirus status using the catalog of TCR beta chain sequences. In a later analysis, V and J genes were assigned by comparing TCR nucleotide sequences against IMGT/GENE-DB human TR gene sequences. In a later analysis, CDR3 sequences and most-parsimonious VDJ recombination scenarios were assigned using the TCRdist pipeline. A later analysis defined each TCR beta chain by its CDR3 amino acid sequence plus V-gene family, and excluded reads lacking a unique V-gene family. A later analysis removed 592 highly shared, low-generation-probability nucleotide sequences to deal with suspected cross-contamination and a sequencing artifact. For each public chain, a later analysis derived a clonal expansion index from normalized ranks of inferred template counts within each repertoire. In a later analysis, generation probabilities were computed with a VDJ recombination model fitted to out-of-frame rearrangements, and the resulting probabilities were checked against IGoR. A later analysis scored TCR-TCR, TCR-HLA and TCR-CMV co-occurrence with hypergeometric tests, applying a repertoire-size bias correction to TCR pairs. A later analysis estimated false discovery rates by permuting HLA or CMV assignments 20 times. In a later analysis, co-occurring TCRs were grouped with DBSCAN, and TCRdist sequence similarity was added when clustering was performed within HLA-allele-positive subsets. Co-occurrence clustering excluded repertoires with fewer than 30,000 or more than 120,000 public chains, plus five with anomalous nucleotide sharing. TCRdb took this table from immuneACCESS and kept in-frame rearrangements with V and J called. Such tables lack part of the clones; where checked against another copy, unresolved V genes explain under half of the gap, and the rest is unexplained. That table furnishes V, J and clone size, whereas the DNA furnished D and trimming. This sample lists 140,000 to 150,000 clones; around 75% were detected once. Around 7% of the sample comes from the top ten.

Findings and caveats that apply to the study as a whole: In an earlier analysis of 500 to 650 of the donors, most TCR beta V segments appeared in productive rearrangements about 87% or about 30% of the time, broadly matching IMGT annotations. Roughly uniform sequencing depth across donors was assumed in presence/absence analyses, although this assumption may not hold. In a later analysis, most CMV-associated TCR beta chains were found to appear HLA-restricted, with HLA associations seemingly driven largely by CMV exposure. Because counts were too low, approximately 18 rarely observed V segments, including chromosome 9 orphons, were excluded from the earlier analysis of several hundred of the donors. In the study, approximately 160 TCR beta chains were listed as associated with cytomegalovirus. Several of the top co-occurrence clusters appeared to be linked to parvovirus B19, influenza, CMV and Epstein-Barr virus, according to a later analysis. When HLA alleles, especially DR and DQ, strongly co-occurred, attributing TCR associations to individual alleles was difficult. A group of highly shared sequence variants was considered likely to be a technical artifact of the sequencing pipeline. Correlated functional status among segregating V segments might reflect linkage disequilibrium, but an unknown experimental factor could not be ruled out. Compared with equally common non-associated chains, HLA-associated TCR beta chains in a later analysis were more clonally expanded and had lower generation probabilities. In a later analysis, TCR association rates were found to vary across HLA loci, with the most associated TCRs seen for DRB1 alleles and the fewest for HLA-C alleles. Some IMGT-functional V segments, including TRBV6-2 and TRBV6-3, could not be distinguished by the 87-base-pair reads and were therefore excluded. A later analysis associated roughly 17,000 TCR beta sequences with specific HLA alleles at a false discovery rate of 0.05. The only immune exposure information available for the cohort was CMV serostatus. In both the original and validation cohorts, the classifier was reported to diagnose cytomegalovirus status with high specificity and sensitivity. In vitro tests confirmed that a few of the cytomegalovirus-associated TCR beta chains recognize cytomegalovirus antigens. According to the authors, the approach could potentially be generalized to other disease states and immunological phenotypes. While some public TCRs were present in many individuals, most TCR sequences turned up only very rarely across donors. V-gene and J-gene trimming of TCR beta chains was associated with a missense DCLRE1C variant in a later genetic analysis, and the association was replicated in an independent cohort. Compared with the approximately 700-donor mean, donors in an Asian-associated ancestry cluster had fewer N-insertions in productive TCRs, according to a later genetic analysis. Because HLA typing was missing for some donors at each locus, association tests included only the typed subset. This cohort had only TCR beta chains sequenced, and the lack of alpha or paired-chain data limited which features could be detected. A further reported finding was that TCR beta sequences accurately predicted the HLA-A and HLA-B alleles for most subjects in the first cohort.

The junction carries 12 bases between V and J, which are trimmed by 5 bases and 4 bases respectively. CDR3 length: 15 amino acids, cysteine to phenylalanine. The read is trimmed to its CDR3 DNA, 45 bases read in frame from base 1. The germline V gene supplies CDR1 MNHNS and CDR2 SASEGT. This clone appeared a single time. Its antigen target is currently unknown. The input lacks base qualities; no much larger clone sits a single base away. The cohort consisted of 666 healthy bone marrow donors. All cohort members were sampled while nominally healthy, although unrecorded immune exposures were likely present. The donor tested CMV seronegative and was one of the 352 seronegative cohort members. Every donor gave a peripheral blood sample, and the peripheral blood mononuclear cells from that sample were used for TCR beta sequencing. Genomic DNA was extracted from the blood cell samples with the Qiagen DNeasy Blood Extraction Kit.

Material for sequencing was PBMCs. The chain joins TRBV6-1 to TRBJ2-6; the D segment could be TRBD2, given 6 matching bases. The source is a man aged 30-40 years in good health and CMV-seronegative. The CDR3 region: CASSNGGTGANVLTF. In nucleotide form, the sequence is TGTGCCAGCAGTAACGGAGGGACCGGGGCCAACGTCCTGACTTTC.